This T cell receptor beta chain was profiled in a study of T cells in localized non-small cell lung cancer. Study-wide results and caveats: A median of 57 clones ranked among the top 100 in tumor appeared in adjacent lung. The highest T cell clonality was in uninvolved adjacent lung, above tumor. Increased T cell density in blood showed an association with longer overall survival. Since sequencing was restricted to only one region of the tumor, intratumor heterogeneity remains a possibility.

Using immunoSEQ multiplex PCR, the repertoire was profiled, and TCRdb retains in-frame clones only, with some absent. Of 20,000 to 25,000 clones detected, about nine tenths appear once; the ten largest clones hold 22%. This clone is termed medium-sized. Its target is not known. Here the sequenced sample was peripheral blood, taken before any cancer treatment. The clonotype comes from a man aged 35 to 69 with stage I squamous cell lung carcinoma.

CDR3 residues: CASSLEINGGYEQYF. Here the CDR3 DNA reads TGTGCCAGCAGCTTAGAAATAAATGGGGGCTACGAGCAGTACTTC. The rearrangement joins TRBV11-2 to TRBJ2-7, with D tentatively TRBD1 or TRBD2 (5 bases each). CDR3 length: 15 residues. V was trimmed by 0 bases and J by 3 bases, leaving 12 bases between them. Germline CDR1 SGHAT, CDR2 FQNNGV.